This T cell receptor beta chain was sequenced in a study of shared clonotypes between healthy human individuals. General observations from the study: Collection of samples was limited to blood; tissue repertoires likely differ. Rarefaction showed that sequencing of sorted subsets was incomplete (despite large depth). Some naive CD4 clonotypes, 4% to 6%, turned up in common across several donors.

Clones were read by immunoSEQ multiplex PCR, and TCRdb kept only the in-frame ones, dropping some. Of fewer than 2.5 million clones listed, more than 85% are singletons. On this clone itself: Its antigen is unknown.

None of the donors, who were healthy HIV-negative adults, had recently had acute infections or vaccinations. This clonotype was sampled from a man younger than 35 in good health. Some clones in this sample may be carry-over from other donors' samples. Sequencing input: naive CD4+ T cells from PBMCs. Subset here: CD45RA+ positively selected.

The CDR3: CASSRGREGTQYF. The CDR3 nucleotides are TGTGCCAGCAGCCGCGGGAGGGAAGGTACGCAGTATTTT. V is TRBV7-3 and J is TRBJ2-3, with 9 bases lining up with TRBD2. The V and J ends lost 5 bases and 8 bases, in that order; junction bases with no gene match: 5. The CDR3 spans 13 residues. Per germline, CDR1 SGHTA and CDR2 FQGTGA.